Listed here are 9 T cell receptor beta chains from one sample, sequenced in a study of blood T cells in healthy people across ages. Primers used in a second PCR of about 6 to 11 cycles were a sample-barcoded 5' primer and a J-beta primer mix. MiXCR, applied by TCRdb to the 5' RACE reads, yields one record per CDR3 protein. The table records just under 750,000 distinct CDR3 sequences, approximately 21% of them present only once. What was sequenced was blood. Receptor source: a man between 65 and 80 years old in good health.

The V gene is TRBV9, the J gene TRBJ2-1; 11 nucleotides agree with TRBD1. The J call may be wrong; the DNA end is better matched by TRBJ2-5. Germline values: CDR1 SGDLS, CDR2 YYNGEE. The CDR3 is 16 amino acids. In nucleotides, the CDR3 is TGTGCCAGCAGCGTGGGGACAGGGGGAATCCAAGAGACCCAGTACTTC. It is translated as CASSVGTGGIQETQYF.

The CDR3, as DNA: TGCAGCGTTGGCCGGGCGACAGGGGACCTCACCTTAGCCAAAAACATTCAGTACTTC. Translating it yields CSVGRATGDLTLAKNIQYF. The J gene is TRBJ2-4, the V gene TRBV29-1; TRBD1 aligns across 8 bases. Looked up from germline, CDR1 is SQVTM and CDR2 is ANQGSEA. V shed 4 bases, J shed 0 bases, and the junction held 17 bases outside the gene matches. CDR3 size: 19 residues. The whole variable domain, remainder taken from reference TRBV29-1 and TRBJ2-4, is SAVISQKPSRDICQRGTSLTIQCQVDSQVTMMFWYRQQPGQSLTLIATANQGSEATYESGFVIDKFPISRPNLTFSTLTVSNMSPEDSSIYLCSVGRATGDLTLAKNIQYFGAGTRLSVL.

CDR3 nucleotide sequence: TGTGCCAGCAGCTTACTAGGTCCGGATCGCACAGATACGCAGTATTTT. As protein: CASSLLGPDRTDTQYF. The chain is built from TRBV7-2 and TRBJ2-3; D is ambiguous. V was shortened by 2 bases and J by 1 base, with 13 bases between the two germline ends. This CDR3 has 16 amino acids. Germline V lookup: CDR1 SGHTA, CDR2 FQGNSA.

CDR3 loop: CASSPTGRYSPLHF. As DNA, the CDR3 is TGTGCCAGCAGTCCAACAGGGCGGTATTCACCCCTCCACTTT. The chain links TRBV6-2 or TRBV6-3 to TRBJ1-6, with D perhaps TRBD1 (6 bases). The CDR3 length is 14 residues. Germline values: CDR1 MNHEY, CDR2 SVGEGT. Trimming stripped 5 bases from V and 8 bases from J, with 13 bases between.

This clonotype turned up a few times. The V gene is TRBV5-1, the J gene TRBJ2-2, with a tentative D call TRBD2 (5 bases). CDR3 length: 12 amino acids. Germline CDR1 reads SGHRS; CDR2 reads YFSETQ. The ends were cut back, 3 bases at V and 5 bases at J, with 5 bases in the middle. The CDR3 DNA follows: TGCGCCAGCAGCTGGACTACCGGGGAGCTGTTTTTT. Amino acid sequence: CASSWTTGELFF.

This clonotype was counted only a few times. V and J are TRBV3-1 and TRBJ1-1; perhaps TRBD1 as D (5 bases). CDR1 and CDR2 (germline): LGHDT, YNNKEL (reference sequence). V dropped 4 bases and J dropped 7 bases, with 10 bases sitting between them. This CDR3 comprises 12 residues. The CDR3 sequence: CASSRQGFEAFF. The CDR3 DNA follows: TGTGCCAGCAGCCGCCAGGGCTTTGAAGCTTTCTTT.

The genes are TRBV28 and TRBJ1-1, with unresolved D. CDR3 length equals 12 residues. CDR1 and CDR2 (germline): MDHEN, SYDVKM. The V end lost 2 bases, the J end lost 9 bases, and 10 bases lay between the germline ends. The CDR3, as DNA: TGTGCCAGCAGTTTACTGAGGGTTAAAGCTTTCTTT. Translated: CASSLLRVKAFF.

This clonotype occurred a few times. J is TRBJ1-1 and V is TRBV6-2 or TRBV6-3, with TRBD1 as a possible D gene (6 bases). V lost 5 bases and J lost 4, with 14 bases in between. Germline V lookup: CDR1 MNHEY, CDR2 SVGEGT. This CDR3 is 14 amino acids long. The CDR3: CASSHRVRFTEAFF. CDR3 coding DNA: TGTGCCAGCAGTCACAGGGTTCGTTTCACTGAAGCTTTCTTT.

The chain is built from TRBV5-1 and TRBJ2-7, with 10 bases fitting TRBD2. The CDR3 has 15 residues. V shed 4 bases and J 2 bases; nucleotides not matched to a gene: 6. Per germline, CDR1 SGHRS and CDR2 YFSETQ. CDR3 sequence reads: CASSQLAGPTYEQYV. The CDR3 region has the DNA TGCGCCAGCAGCCAACTAGCGGGACCTACCTACGAGCAGTACGTC.